Listed below are T cell receptor beta chains from one sample, sequenced in a study of identical twins. TCRdb passed the 5' RACE reads through MiXCR, listing each CDR3 protein once. Seen here are around 500,000 distinct CDR3 sequences, over 12% observed once, and the top ten hold 0.4% to 0.55%. This same sample was also part of a study on yellow fever vaccine responses in identical twins.

The sample was CD4+ T cells sorted from blood. All receptors derive from a woman between 18 and 29 years old in good health. Both conserved end residues are part of each CDR3. Each record gives: V gene, J gene, clone size, CDR3 length, D gene, CDR3 DNA, CDR3 protein. D genes are given only for firm matches. Not all rows give a size; the values are once, few, many and, for expanded clones, a class.

>TRBV19|TRBJ2-1|few|12|-
TGTGCCAGTAGTAGTGGCGTCTTTAGGCCGTTCTTC
CASSSGVFRPFF
>TRBV16|TRBJ1-2|many|17|-
TGTGCCAGCAGCCAATTGACAGGAGGGACCATGTACTATGGCTACACCTTC
CASSQLTGGTMYYGYTF
>TRBV7-9|TRBJ2-1|-|12|-
TGTGCCAGCAGCCGATCTCCCAATGAGCAGTTCTTC
CASSRSPNEQFF
>TRBV11-1|TRBJ2-6|once|19|-
TGTGCCAGCAGCTTAGTTTGGGGAGCACAACTCTCTGGGGCCAACGTCCTGACTTTC
CASSLVWGAQLSGANVLTF
>TRBV12-3/TRBV12-4|TRBJ2-3|few|16|TRBD2
TGTGCCAGCAGTTTTCTAGCGGGAAAGGGAGCAGATACGCAGTATTTT
CASSFLAGKGADTQYF
>TRBV7-2|TRBJ2-5|-|13|-
TGTGCCAGCAGCAGGACTACCCAAGAGACCCAGTACTTC
CASSRTTQETQYF
>TRBV12-3/TRBV12-4|TRBJ2-1|-|15|-
TGTGCCAGCACAGAAGGGACCCTTTCCTACAATGAGCAGTTCTTC
CASTEGTLSYNEQFF
>TRBV19|TRBJ2-1|-|13|-
TGTGCCAGTAATCCGGACGGCTACAATGAGCAGTTCTTC
CASNPDGYNEQFF
>TRBV12-3/TRBV12-4|TRBJ2-5|-|14|-
TGTGCCAGCAGTTGGGGCCTGAGCCAAGAGACCCAGTACTTC
CASSWGLSQETQYF
>TRBV20-1|TRBJ2-2|-|17|TRBD2
TGCAGTGCTAGTAATTCGGCTAGCGGGCTTACCACCGGGGAGCTGTTTTTT
CSASNSASGLTTGELFF
>TRBV11-2|TRBJ2-2|-|16|TRBD1
TGTGCCAGCAGCTCCATCGGACAGGGGATCCCCGGGGAGCTGTTTTTT
CASSSIGQGIPGELFF
>TRBV7-3|TRBJ2-6|few|17|TRBD1
TGTGCCAGCAGCCCGGGGACAGGCCGCTCTGGGGCCAACGTCCTGACTTTC
CASSPGTGRSGANVLTF
>TRBV7-2|TRBJ2-1|few|16|TRBD2
TGTGCCAGCAGCTTTACTAGCGGGAGTTCCGGCAATGAGCAGTTCTTC
CASSFTSGSSGNEQFF
>TRBV7-2|TRBJ2-2|few|12|-
TGTGCCAGCAGCCACAGGACCGGGGAGCTGTTTTTT
CASSHRTGELFF
>TRBV5-1|TRBJ2-5|few|12|-
TGCGCCAGCAGTATCGACCAAGAGACCCAGTACTTC
CASSIDQETQYF
>TRBV15|TRBJ2-1|few|14|-
TGTGCCACCAGCAGTTCGGGACTCCTCAATGAGCAGTTCTTC
CATSSSGLLNEQFF
>TRBV15|TRBJ1-1|few|14|-
TGTGCCACCAGCAGAAGATCCCCTAAGACTGAAGCTTTCTTT
CATSRRSPKTEAFF
>TRBV7-6|TRBJ2-3|few|14|TRBD1
TGTGCCAGCAGCCCTCGGACAGGGGGCGATACGCAGTATTTT
CASSPRTGGDTQYF
>TRBV18|TRBJ2-2|-|17|-
TGTGCCAGCTCACCAGGCTCCTTCGCCGCATTAACCGGGGAGCTGTTTTTT
CASSPGSFAALTGELFF
>TRBV2|TRBJ1-2|few|20|TRBD1
TGTGCCAGCAAGGCCCCTCCGGGACAGGGGGCGCGAACTACTAACTATGGCTACACCTTC
CASKAPPGQGARTTNYGYTF
>TRBV7-9|TRBJ2-5|many|13|-
TGTGCCAGCAGCTCGGGGATACAAGAGACCCAGTACTTC
CASSSGIQETQYF
>TRBV19|TRBJ2-7|-|15|TRBD2
TGTGCCAGTAGTGCGCTGGGAGCGGGGGGCTACGAGCAGTACTTC
CASSALGAGGYEQYF
>TRBV7-8|TRBJ2-3|-|18|TRBD2
TGTGCCAGCAGCTTAGTCCCGCCGACTAGCGGGACCACAGATACGCAGTATTTT
CASSLVPPTSGTTDTQYF
>TRBV3-1|TRBJ2-2|-|12|-
TGTGCCAGCAGCCAATTACCCGGGGAGCTGTTTTTT
CASSQLPGELFF
>TRBV4-3|TRBJ2-7|few|15|TRBD1
TGCGCCAGCAGCCAGGTCGGACAGGGTATCTACGAGCAGTACTTC
CASSQVGQGIYEQYF
>TRBV14|TRBJ2-3|few|15|TRBD2
TGTGCCAGCAGCCAAGCAGGACTAGCGGGAGGGGAGAAGTATTTT
CASSQAGLAGGEKYF
>TRBV12-3/TRBV12-4|TRBJ2-3|-|15|TRBD2
TGTGCCAGCAGTCAAATTAGCGGGGGGGCAGGTACGCAGTATTTT
CASSQISGGAGTQYF
>TRBV20-1|TRBJ2-1|-|12|-
TGCAGTGCCTCGAGAGTCTACAATGAGCAGTTCTTC
CSASRVYNEQFF
>TRBV7-9|TRBJ2-7|few|14|-
TGTGCCAGCAGCTTATTAGGGACATCTTACGAGCAGTACTTC
CASSLLGTSYEQYF
>TRBV12-3/TRBV12-4|TRBJ1-6|many|14|TRBD1
TGTGCCAGCAGTTTTGGGACAGGGTTTTCACTCCTCCACTTT
CASSFGTGFSLLHF
>TRBV12-3/TRBV12-4|TRBJ2-7|-|15|TRBD2
TGTGCCAGCACCTGGACTAGCGGGAGTGGGTACGAGCAGTACTTC
CASTWTSGSGYEQYF
>TRBV11-2|TRBJ2-1|-|14|TRBD2
TGTGCCAGCAGGACTAGCGGGGGACGGTCTGAGCAGTTCTTC
CASRTSGGRSEQFF
>TRBV6-5|TRBJ1-2|few|13|-
TGTGCCAGCAGTTACCGGGACGGCGATGGCTACACCTTC
CASSYRDGDGYTF
>TRBV29-1|TRBJ2-1|-|12|TRBD2
TGCAGCGCCCCAAAGACGGGAGGTGAGCAGTTCTTC
CSAPKTGGEQFF
>TRBV25-1|TRBJ2-3|once|13|-
TGTGCCAGCAGTGAATATGGACTCGATACGCAGTATTTT
CASSEYGLDTQYF
>TRBV30|TRBJ2-7|few|19|TRBD2
TGTGCCTGGAGTGTCGGCAGCCGGATTCTAGCGGGGGAGTCCTACGAGCAGTACTTC
CAWSVGSRILAGESYEQYF
>TRBV7-9|TRBJ2-5|few|15|-
TGTGCCAGCAGCTTAGCTGGCCCAGGCCAAGAGACCCAGTACTTC
CASSLAGPGQETQYF